The TCR beta chain under discussion was sequenced for a study of response to subunit inactivated influenza vaccine. The study, taken as a whole, reports: Few additional T cells are recruited per seasonal influenza vaccination, authors suggested.

TCRdb re-called the RT-PCR reads with MiXCR, one entry per CDR3 protein. The profile shows hundreds of thousands of distinct CDR3 sequences, 10% to 15% of them singletons. Germline V lookup: CDR1 SGHRS, CDR2 YFSETQ. With 0 bases clipped from V and 0 bases from J, the junction kept 11 bases outside the gene matches. The CDR3 is 19 amino acids. A remark on this clonotype: The antigen remains unidentified.

The chain recombines TRBV5-1 with TRBJ2-3; TRBD2 matches at 9 bases. The sequence came from a man in his fifties who received an inactivated influenza vaccine. Sample: PBMCs from blood, taken on the day of vaccination. The CDR3 loop is CASSLANSGTSHSTDTQYF. CDR3 sequence (DNA): TGCGCCAGCAGCTTGGCCAACTCTGGGACTAGCCATAGCACAGATACGCAGTATTTT.